Listed below are T cell receptor beta chains from one sample, sequenced in a study of T cells after yellow fever vaccination. One entry per CDR3 protein results from TCRdb running MiXCR on the 5' RACE reads. This table has over 250,000 distinct CDR3 sequences, about 5% appearing once. This sample comprised CD4+ T cells sorted from PBMCs, obtained on the day of the yellow fever booster vaccination. The receptors stem from a man younger than 30 who received the YFV17D yellow fever vaccine. Each CDR3 is given without its conserved first and last residue. The D gene is left open where the match is weak.

CDR3 | D | J | V
ASSLGQGISGELF | TRBD1 | TRBJ2-2 | TRBV5-6
ASSPLTGTLNTEAF | TRBD1 | TRBJ1-1 | TRBV18
ASSTRDSYGYT | TRBD1 | TRBJ1-2 | TRBV18
ASSLGPGGRVEAF | TRBD1 | TRBJ1-1 | TRBV11-2
ASSLGTVTMNTEAF | NA | TRBJ1-1 | TRBV7-2
ASSHWGQGNRAAGNTIY | TRBD1 | TRBJ1-3 | TRBV5-5
ASSGSFRDSPGYT | TRBD1 | TRBJ1-2 | TRBV5-6
ASRPTGGIGGNIQY | TRBD2 | TRBJ2-4 | TRBV7-2
SARRGGFYNEQF | NA | TRBJ2-1 | TRBV20-1
ASSDHGGTGELF | NA | TRBJ2-2 | TRBV27
ASSLDRKQY | NA | TRBJ2-7 | TRBV5-6
ASSLRWGEAGANVLT | NA | TRBJ2-6 | TRBV4-3
ASSLALSRLYNEQF | NA | TRBJ2-1 | TRBV7-8
ASSFERGGRNEQF | TRBD2 | TRBJ2-1 | TRBV6-1
ASSTGRNTGELF | NA | TRBJ2-2 | TRBV7-3
ASSFRLRGDRTDTQY | TRBD2 | TRBJ2-3 | TRBV7-3
ASRADGGLGGTQY | NA | TRBJ2-3 | TRBV11-2
ASNPSVGARNTQY | NA | TRBJ2-3 | TRBV19
ATSDRTQGKGTEAF | NA | TRBJ1-1 | TRBV24-1
ASSFRSETYEQY | NA | TRBJ2-7 | TRBV7-2
ATSDFLESTDTQY | NA | TRBJ2-3 | TRBV24-1
SATGQTNLQETQY | NA | TRBJ2-5 | TRBV20-1
ASSPWGGRGTDTQY | NA | TRBJ2-3 | TRBV5-1
ATSDSASGETQY | NA | TRBJ2-5 | TRBV24-1
ASSERGLATYEQY | TRBD2 | TRBJ2-7 | TRBV6-1
ASSLGFGYT | NA | TRBJ1-2 | TRBV28
ASSSGQDYGYT | TRBD1 | TRBJ1-2 | TRBV11-2
ASSGHRVRGPGGYNEQF | TRBD1 | TRBJ2-1 | TRBV4-1
ASSQEYRLLREQY | NA | TRBJ2-7 | TRBV4-1
ASSQGQFYNSPLH | NA | TRBJ1-6 | TRBV4-1
ASSYRGGYT | TRBD1 | TRBJ1-2 | TRBV12-3/TRBV12-4
ASSSWTSLTTDTQY | TRBD2 | TRBJ2-3 | TRBV7-2
ASSTGTSGGGDTEY | TRBD2 | TRBJ2-3 | TRBV12-3/TRBV12-4
ASRAPGDNTEAF | NA | TRBJ1-1 | TRBV2
SVPGQGAREQY | TRBD1 | TRBJ2-7 | TRBV29-1
ASSYSIRSLTDTQY | NA | TRBJ2-3 | TRBV6-2/TRBV6-3
ASARDIQETQY | NA | TRBJ2-5 | TRBV18
ASSSGIAQETQY | NA | TRBJ2-5 | TRBV7-2
ASSSGQGDPLH | TRBD1 | TRBJ1-6 | TRBV5-6
ASSQDPSGNEQF | NA | TRBJ2-1 | TRBV4-3
ASSLRASLNTEAF | NA | TRBJ1-1 | TRBV5-1
ASSLEARGRANYGYT | TRBD1 | TRBJ1-2 | TRBV5-1
SAIAGGAGNEQF | TRBD2 | TRBJ2-1 | TRBV20-1
SASEPVDRGSYGYT | NA | TRBJ1-2 | TRBV20-1
SAAVFWNTEAF | NA | TRBJ1-1 | TRBV20-1
ASLERQGTTGELF | TRBD1 | TRBJ2-2 | TRBV7-2